This TCR beta chain is from a study of blood T cell repertoires in COVID-19. About the research overall: The samples span acute and convalescent COVID-19 from the United States, Italy and Spain. The cDNA or gDNA used as material had been derived from T cells, B-cell-depleted T cells, or PBMCs.

J was trimmed by 3 bases and V by 3 bases; bases with no gene match: 7. CDR1 is MGHRA, CDR2 YSYEKL, per germline. CDR3 size: 15 residues. In the authors' workflow: Amplified reference gene primers provided the basis for estimating nucleated cell counts. This table comes from immunoSEQ multiplex PCR, and its TCRdb copy is limited to in-frame clones, with some not included. V, J and clone size are taken as reported in that table, and D and trimming were inferred from the DNA itself. Of about 110,000 clones in the sample, 76% are singletons; the top ten hold about 3.8%. This receptor was identified in a woman over 75 with acute or convalescent COVID-19. The J gene is TRBJ2-5, the V gene TRBV4-1; 7 nucleotides line up with TRBD1. The sample taken for sequencing was peripheral blood. The CDR3 sequence is CASSQPGQLKETQYF. The CDR3 bases are TGCGCCAGCAGCCAGCCGGGACAGCTGAAAGAGACCCAGTACTTC.